This record looks at one T cell receptor beta chain sequence and its context. Its target is unknown. These data belong to a study of OX40 agonist ivuxolimab in advanced cancers. Across the whole study: Ivuxolimab, an agonistic anti-OX40 (CD134) antibody, was given to patients.

Study-level findings and limits: Certain nonresponders likewise exhibited a low normalized T-cell clonal expansion.

V shed 4 bases and J shed 1 base, with 7 bases lying between them. Germline CDR1 and CDR2: SQVTM and ANQGSEA. The CDR3 has 13 residues. Generated by immunoSEQ multiplex PCR, the TCRdb table keeps only in-frame clones and is missing some. This table holds 41,000 or so clones, around four fifths found once. Any history of autoimmune disease or systemic immunosuppression disqualified patients. The chain employs TRBV29-1 and TRBJ2-2, with D perhaps matching TRBD1 (5 bases). The sequences come from CD4+ or CD8+ T cells sorted from blood, collected in a trial of the OX40 agonist ivuxolimab. The origin of this receptor is an adult with an advanced solid tumor such as melanoma, head and neck, liver or kidney cancer. The CDR3 DNA follows: TGCAGCGTTGGAAGGGGGAACACCGGGGAGCTGTTTTTT. Translating gives CSVGRGNTGELFF.